A selection of T cell receptor beta chains follows, all from one sample in a study of blood T cells in healthy people across ages. TCRdb recomputed calls from the 5' RACE reads with MiXCR, one row per CDR3 protein. The sample has about 1,800,000 distinct CDR3 sequences; 28% are singletons. The sequencing input was blood. Receptor source: a woman between 25 and 40 years old in good health. The CDR3 runs from the conserved cysteine through the conserved F or W. A D gene is named only where the DNA matches it firmly. Expanded clones are given a class, and other clones once, few, many or no size at all.

d_gene	j_gene	v_gene	abundance	CDR3aa	CDR3nt
.	TRBJ2-7	TRBV7-2	.	CTSSLAGGGREQYF	TGTACCAGCAGCTTAGCGGGAGGGGGCCGGGAGCAGTACTTC
.	TRBJ2-3	TRBV12-3/TRBV12-4	.	CASSFLAGGQARGPDTQYF	TGTGCCAGCAGTTTTCTTGCTGGTGGTCAAGCACGCGGCCCAGATACGCAGTATTTT
.	TRBJ2-3	TRBV5-1	once	CASSLVVVTSDTQYF	TGCGCCAGCAGCTTGGTCGTAGTCACGTCAGATACGCAGTATTTT
.	TRBJ2-7	TRBV2	.	CASSESSRGGTGEQYF	TGTGCCAGCAGCGAGTCAAGTCGGGGAGGAACTGGCGAGCAGTACTTC
TRBD2	TRBJ2-1	TRBV7-2	many	CASSLRTSRDEQFF	TGTGCCAGCAGCTTAAGGACTAGCCGGGATGAGCAGTTCTTC
TRBD2	TRBJ2-7	TRBV7-2	many	CASSPDGTNGEQYF	TGTGCCAGCAGCCCCGACGGGACTAACGGGGAGCAGTACTTC
TRBD2	TRBJ2-3	TRBV20-1	.	CSARDRSGRAIDTQYF	TGCAGTGCTAGAGATCGAAGCGGGAGGGCCATAGATACGCAGTATTTT
TRBD2	TRBJ2-5	TRBV7-2	many	CASSLGLAGEETQYF	TGTGCCAGCAGCTTAGGACTAGCGGGAGAAGAGACCCAGTACTTC
TRBD1	TRBJ2-7	TRBV27	few	CASQPGRGLNEQYF	TGTGCCAGCCAACCGGGTAGGGGGCTCAACGAGCAGTACTTC
.	TRBJ2-3	TRBV7-6	.	CASSSASQGDTQYF	TGTGCCAGCAGCTCGGCTAGTCAGGGAGATACGCAGTATTTT
.	TRBJ2-5	TRBV7-2	.	CASSIRRSQETQYF	TGTGCCAGCAGCATCCGACGGAGCCAAGAGACCCAGTACTTC
.	TRBJ2-1	TRBV29-1	many	CSVIRGALEQFF	TGCAGCGTTATACGGGGGGCACTCGAGCAGTTCTTC
.	TRBJ1-6	TRBV6-5	.	CASSYSKASGASPLHF	TGTGCCAGCAGTTACTCAAAGGCTTCGGGAGCTTCACCCCTCCACTTT
.	TRBJ2-7	TRBV9	many	CASSKGLDLYEQYF	TGTGCCAGCAGCAAGGGACTCGATCTCTACGAGCAGTACTTC
.	TRBJ2-7	TRBV2	few	CASARVRGHEQYF	TGTGCCAGCGCACGGGTTCGGGGGCACGAGCAGTACTTC
TRBD1	TRBJ2-3	TRBV6-6	few	CASDRGRADTQYF	TGTGCCAGCGACAGGGGGCGAGCAGATACGCAGTATTTT
.	TRBJ2-1	TRBV29-1	many	CSVARGSYNEQFF	TGCAGCGTTGCTCGGGGTTCCTACAATGAGCAGTTCTTC
.	TRBJ1-6	TRBV5-1	few	CASSLDVEYSPLHF	TGCGCCAGCAGCTTGGACGTCGAATATTCACCCCTCCACTTT
.	TRBJ1-2	TRBV7-9	.	CASSSGPSNGYTF	TGTGCCAGCAGCTCCGGACCATCGAACGGCTACACCTTC
TRBD2	TRBJ2-1	TRBV11-1	many	CASSVTSGGDEQFF	TGTGCCAGCAGCGTGACTAGCGGGGGAGATGAGCAGTTCTTC
.	TRBJ2-7	TRBV4-1	.	CASSQGQGSYYEQYF	TGCGCCAGCAGCCAAGGGCAGGGGTCATACTACGAGCAGTACTTC
.	TRBJ2-4	TRBV24-1	few	CATLWPTGRNIQYF	TGTGCCACCTTATGGCCGACAGGACGGAACATTCAGTACTTC
.	TRBJ1-1	TRBV19	few	CASKADPRAAFF	TGTGCCAGTAAGGCCGACCCAAGGGCTGCTTTCTTT
.	TRBJ1-6	TRBV10-3	few	CAIGNTDSPLHF	TGTGCCATCGGGAACACTGATTCACCCCTCCACTTT
TRBD2	TRBJ2-3	TRBV6-1	many	CASSPLAGGRAILTDTQYF	TGTGCCAGCAGTCCCCTAGCGGGGGGGCGAGCAATTTTAACAGATACGCAGTATTTT
TRBD1	TRBJ2-3	TRBV10-3	.	CAISSTGSADTQYF	TGTGCCATCAGTTCGACAGGGAGCGCAGATACGCAGTATTTT
.	TRBJ2-7	TRBV4-3	.	CASSPTVGGYEQYF	TGCGCCAGCAGCCCCACTGTGGGGGGTTACGAGCAGTACTTC
.	TRBJ2-3	TRBV12-3/TRBV12-4	few	CASSLGTDMQYF	TGTGCCAGCAGTTTAGGGACAGATATGCAGTATTTT
TRBD2	TRBJ2-1	TRBV12-3/TRBV12-4	.	CAGRSAGGLEFF	TGTGCTGGCCGTTCCGCGGGAGGGCTGGAGTTCTTC
.	TRBJ2-3	TRBV20-1	few	CSAPSWGDTQYF	TGCAGTGCGCCTAGTTGGGGCGATACGCAGTATTTT
.	TRBJ1-2	TRBV7-2	few	CASSPAERAYGYTF	TGTGCCAGCAGCCCTGCGGAGAGGGCCTATGGCTACACCTTC
.	TRBJ2-7	TRBV5-1	.	CASSFGEVVPYEQYF	TGCGCCAGCAGCTTCGGCGAGGTCGTACCCTACGAGCAGTACTTC
TRBD1	TRBJ2-7	TRBV12-3/TRBV12-4	many	CASSPRGTGGYEQYF	TGTGCCAGCAGTCCTCGCGGGACAGGGGGCTACGAGCAGTACTTC
.	TRBJ2-2	TRBV3-1	.	CASSQDETYTGELFF	TGTGCCAGCAGCCAAGATGAGACCTACACCGGGGAGCTGTTTTTT
TRBD2	TRBJ2-5	TRBV7-2	many	CASSLVTGTKTSGETQYF	TGTGCCAGCAGCTTAGTCACCGGGACTAAGACTTCCGGAGAGACCCAGTACTTC
.	TRBJ2-7	TRBV15	.	CATSRGGSGVDNEQYF	TGTGCCACCAGCAGAGGAGGGTCAGGGGTGGACAACGAGCAGTACTTC
.	TRBJ1-6	TRBV18	.	CASSPSLGTANNSPLHF	TGTGCCAGCTCACCCAGCCTGGGGACGGCGAATAATTCACCCCTCCACTTT
.	TRBJ2-5	TRBV27	once	CASSLLPGWGETQYF	TGTGCCAGCAGTTTACTTCCAGGGTGGGGGGAGACCCAGTACTTC
TRBD2	TRBJ2-1	TRBV6-5	.	CASSYSPTSGRVYNEQFF	TGTGCCAGCAGTTACTCGCCGACTAGCGGGAGAGTTTACAATGAGCAGTTCTTC
.	TRBJ2-3	TRBV27	many	CASSLFGQKLTDTQYF	TGTGCCAGCAGTTTATTCGGGCAGAAACTAACAGATACGCAGTATTTT
.	TRBJ2-5	TRBV12-3/TRBV12-4	.	CASNLGGAAETQYF	TGTGCCAGCAATTTAGGGGGGGCCGCTGAGACCCAGTACTTC
TRBD2	TRBJ2-3	TRBV5-1	.	CASSLGLAGGTVTDTQYF	TGCGCCAGCAGCCTGGGACTAGCGGGGGGTACCGTCACAGATACGCAGTATTTT
.	TRBJ2-3	TRBV5-6	.	CASSLRVVALDTQYF	TGTGCCAGCAGCTTGCGGGTGGTAGCCCTGGATACGCAGTATTTT
TRBD2	TRBJ2-5	TRBV20-1	.	CSAYRGQREGGKTQYF	TGCAGTGCTTATAGAGGCCAGCGGGAGGGCGGCAAGACCCAGTACTTC
.	TRBJ2-3	TRBV12-3/TRBV12-4	.	CASSPFGGAADTQYF	TGTGCCAGCAGCCCTTTTGGCGGGGCGGCAGATACGCAGTATTTT
.	TRBJ2-4	TRBV20-1	.	CSATTGRGWNIQYF	TGCAGTGCAACAACCGGCAGGGGATGGAACATTCAGTACTTC
.	TRBJ2-3	TRBV7-2	.	CASSLSSRSFTDTQYF	TGTGCCAGCAGCTTATCCTCCCGCAGTTTCACAGATACGCAGTATTTT
.	TRBJ2-7	TRBV27	many	CASRPFRRGLAYEQYF	TGTGCCAGCAGGCCTTTTCGTCGAGGACTGGCCTACGAGCAGTACTTC
TRBD1	TRBJ2-1	TRBV18	.	CASSWTGRQGGYNEQFF	TGTGCCAGCTCATGGACCGGCCGACAGGGGGGATACAATGAGCAGTTCTTC
TRBD1	TRBJ1-2	TRBV28	many	CASNSVGTGSHYGYTF	TGTGCCAGCAACTCAGTGGGGACAGGGTCTCACTATGGCTACACCTTC
TRBD1	TRBJ2-1	TRBV5-1	.	CASKLVSGTGNVGGNEQFF	TGCGCCAGCAAATTAGTGTCCGGGACAGGGAATGTCGGTGGCAATGAGCAGTTCTTC